A single sample gave rise to the 7 T cell receptor beta chains below, sequenced in a study of blood T cell repertoires in COVID-19. Sequencing used immunoSEQ multiplex PCR; TCRdb keeps in-frame clones, though not all of them. The table lists some 350,000 clones, around 91% of them singletons. Input material: peripheral blood. These receptors all come from a woman between 18 and 29 years old who had recovered from COVID-19.

The rearrangement links TRBV23-1 to TRBJ1-5; D gene unclear. TRBV23-1 is recorded as an ORF, its role being uncertain. This CDR3 comprises 13 residues. With 4 bases removed from V and 3 bases from J, the gap between germline ends came to 7 bases. The CDR3 coding sequence is TGCGCCAGCAGTCCGGCGGACAATCAGCCCCAGCATTTT. This gives the protein CASSPADNQPQHF.

The chain joins TRBV11-3 to TRBJ2-1; 9 nucleotides line up with TRBD2. This CDR3 has 16 residues. Germline V gene lookup returns CDR1 SGHNT and CDR2 YENEEA. The V segment lost 5 bases and the J segment 1 base; nucleotides outside the gene matches: 6. The CDR3: CASSHIAGVSYNEQFF. The CDR3 coding sequence is TGTGCCAGCAGCCACATAGCGGGAGTATCCTACAATGAGCAGTTCTTC.

The gene calls are TRBV21-1 and TRBJ2-1; the table's D gene call, TRBD2, was not cross checked with the DNA. TRBV21-1 is given as a pseudogene. This CDR3 comprises 20 residues. The CDR3 DNA reads as TGTGCCAGCAGCAAAGGAGACAGGGGGTCGGCGGGAGGGATGAACAATGAGCAGTTCTTC. This translates into CASSKGDRGSAGGMNNEQFF.

The V and J genes are TRBV6-2 or TRBV6-3 and TRBJ2-2, with a tentative D call TRBD1 (6 bases). V was trimmed by 2 bases and J by 7 bases, leaving 20 bases between them. Germline lookup yields CDR1 MNHEY and CDR2 SVGEGT. The CDR3 sequence is 17 residues long. CDR3 loop: CASSYRSSTGLDGELFF. CDR3 bases: TGTGCCAGCAGTTACCGTTCGAGTACAGGGTTGGACGGGGAGCTGTTTTTT.

A word on this clone: This specimen includes other DNA sequences encoding the same CDR3. V and J are TRBV6-5 and TRBJ1-4, with 8 bases aligning to TRBD1. CDR3 length: 15 residues. The germline V gene encodes CDR1 MNHEY and CDR2 SVGAGI. V lost 0 bases, J lost 8 bases, and 5 bases stayed unmatched. CDR3 sequence: CASSYSGTGGEKLFF. CDR3 nucleotide sequence: TGTGCCAGCAGTTACTCCGGGACAGGAGGAGAAAAACTGTTTTTT.

V and J are TRBV7-9 and TRBJ2-7; D remains unclear. CDR3 length equals 12 residues. Germline V gene sequence: CDR1 SEHNR, CDR2 FQNEAQ (reference sequence). V lost 3 bases, J lost 3 bases, and 6 bases lay in between. As DNA, the CDR3 is TGTGCCAGCAGCTTGTTCAGCTACGAGCAGTACGTC. Translation: CASSLFSYEQYV.

The V call is TRBV20-1, the J call TRBJ2-1; TRBD2 agrees at 8 bases. This CDR3 is 16 amino acids long. J was trimmed by 4 bases and V by 3 bases; bases with no gene match: 11. CDR1 is DFQATT and CDR2 is SNEGSKA in the germline V gene (reference sequence). CDR3 region: CSASRKAGALYNEQFF. The CDR3 DNA sequence: TGCAGTGCTAGTAGAAAAGCGGGAGCCTTATACAATGAGCAGTTCTTC.